These 18 T cell receptor beta chains came from one sample sequenced in a study of T cells in Graves' hyperthyroidism and ophthalmopathy. Amplification yielded TCR beta CDR3 regions, with RNA transcripts as the source. A set of HTBI primers served as the primers for a first-round RT-PCR of the TCR CDR3. Each CDR3 protein gets one entry after TCRdb re-called the multiplex PCR reads with MiXCR. The data hold fewer than 350,000 distinct CDR3 sequences, with 13% observed a single time. Sequencing was performed on blood. These receptors were collected from a woman in her twenties or thirties with Graves' hyperthyroidism that later progressed to Graves' ophthalmopathy.

This clonotype was observed at least ten times. The rearrangement links TRBV20-1 to TRBJ2-7, with 9 bases aligning to TRBD1. Germline values: CDR1 DFQATT, CDR2 SNEGSKA (reference sequence). CDR3 length: 16 residues. The V gene end was trimmed by 0 bases and the J gene end by 7 bases; junction bases not matched to a gene: 13. The CDR3 DNA follows: TGCAGTGCTAGAGATTCTCGGGACAGGGCGGTTAGTGAGCAGTACTTC. It encodes CSARDSRDRAVSEQYF.

This clonotype is a singleton in its sample. A much larger clone lies a single base off, so this may be a read error. The rearrangement links TRBV28 to TRBJ1-1, with D possibly TRBD1 on 5 matching bases. Trimming stripped 5 bases from V and 1 base from J, with 14 bases between. Germline CDR1 and CDR2: MDHEN and SYDVKM. This CDR3 has 15 amino acids. CDR3 nucleotide sequence: TGTGCCAGCAGTGCCCTGGGGGAGACGAACACTGAAGCTTTCTTT. Protein: CASSALGETNTEAFF.

This clonotype was found many times. The gene calls are TRBV6-5 and TRBJ2-3, with D perhaps assigned TRBD1 or TRBD2 (5 bases each). The V gene lost 0 bases and the J gene lost 6 bases, with 16 bases spanning the gap. Germline V gives CDR1 MNHEY, CDR2 SVGAGI. The CDR3 is 16 amino acids. The CDR3 bases are TGTGCCAGCAGTTACTCTCCGCTCCCGGGGCGGGATACGCAGTATTTT. Translating it yields CASSYSPLPGRDTQYF.

The chain's CDR3 is CASSPSAGEPYEQYF. In DNA, the CDR3 is TGTGCCAGCAGCCCCTCGGCGGGAGAGCCCTACGAGCAGTACTTC. V gene TRBV4-2 combines with J gene TRBJ2-7, with 7 nucleotides matching TRBD2. The junction had 8 bases not matched to a gene; V was cut back by 4 bases and J by 2 bases. This CDR3 contains 15 residues. Germline CDR1 reads LGHNA; CDR2 reads YNFKEQ.

The table lists this clonotype with many counts. The chain recombines TRBV7-2 with TRBJ2-5; 7 bases match TRBD1. CDR1 is SGHTA, CDR2 FQGNSA, per germline. The J segment lost 0 bases and the V segment lost 5 bases, leaving 12 bases of the junction unmatched. The CDR3 covers 17 residues. CDR3 sequence: CASSPSVWTGNQETQYF. CDR3 bases: TGTGCCAGCAGCCCGAGCGTTTGGACAGGAAACCAAGAGACCCAGTACTTC. The whole variable domain, filled in from reference TRBV7-2 and TRBJ2-5, reads GAGVSQSPSNKVTEKGKDVELRCDPISGHTALYWYRQSLGQGLEFLIYFQGNSAPDKSGLPSDRFSAERTGGSVSTLTIQRTQQEDSAVYLCASSPSVWTGNQETQYFGPGTRLLVL.

V is TRBV6-2 or TRBV6-3 and J is TRBJ2-2; the match to TRBD2 covers 9 bases. The germline gives CDR1 MNHEY, CDR2 SVGEGT. This CDR3 is built from 20 residues. J lost 4 bases, V lost 2 bases, and 17 bases had no gene match. The CDR3 nucleotides read TGTGCCAGCAGTTACGACGTTACGGCGGGAGGGACACGGGGCACCGGGGAGCTGTTTTTT. It is translated as CASSYDVTAGGTRGTGELFF.

The chain uses TRBV18 and TRBJ2-1; D gene unclear. CDR3 length equals 12 residues. V lost 4 bases, J lost 7 bases, and 8 bases lay in between. Germline V lookup: CDR1 KGHSH, CDR2 LQKENI. The CDR3 nucleotides are TGTGCCAGCTCACGCTCTCAAAATGAGCAGTTCTTC. Its protein product is CASSRSQNEQFF.

This clonotype has a single count. This sequence joins TRBV6-2 or TRBV6-3 and TRBJ2-2; D is tentatively TRBD1 or TRBD2 (5 bases each). This CDR3 is built from 15 residues. CDR1 is MNHEY and CDR2 is SVGEGT in the germline V gene. Deletions cut 1 base from V and 4 bases from J, with 10 bases between. The CDR3 loop reads CASSYLSGPTGELFF. CDR3 coding DNA: TGTGCCAGCAGTTACTTATCGGGGCCCACCGGGGAGCTGTTTTTT.

This clonotype was seen repeatedly, ten times or more. The chain carries TRBV29-1 and TRBJ2-7; TRBD2 aligns across 12 bases. This CDR3 has 15 residues. Germline assignment: CDR1 SQVTM and CDR2 ANQGSEA. J was trimmed by 0 bases and V by 3 bases; bases with no gene match: 3. The CDR3 spells CSVERLAGVSYEQYF. CDR3 bases: TGCAGCGTTGAGAGACTAGCGGGGGTCTCCTACGAGCAGTACTTC.

This clonotype was picked up many times. This sequence joins TRBV28 and TRBJ1-4; no clear D gene. The V and J ends lost 3 bases and 5 bases respectively, with 7 bases between them. CDR3 size: 13 residues. Germline V gives CDR1 MDHEN, CDR2 SYDVKM. The CDR3 loop reads CASSFYGNEKLFF. CDR3 DNA: TGTGCCAGCAGTTTTTACGGGAATGAAAAACTGTTTTTT.

There are many counts of this clonotype. The chain employs TRBV5-1 and TRBJ1-1; D unresolved. CDR1 is SGHRS and CDR2 is YFSETQ in the germline V gene. The CDR3 is 13 residues long. The V end lost 0 bases, the J end lost 11 bases, and 14 bases lay between the germline ends. As DNA, the CDR3 is TGCGCCAGCAGCTTGGAGTCCCGGGTTCTGGCTTTCTTT. It translates to CASSLESRVLAFF. The whole variable domain, remainder taken from reference TRBV5-1 and TRBJ1-1, is KAGVTQTPRYLIKTRGQQVTLSCSPISGHRSVSWYQQTPGQGLQFLFEYFSETQRNKGNFPGRFSGRQFSNSRSEMNVSTLELGDSALYLCASSLESRVLAFFGQGTRLTVV.

Ten or more counts support this clonotype. The chain has TRBV3-1 and TRBJ1-2; no clear D. This CDR3 is 11 amino acids long. Deletions cut 3 bases from V and 8 bases from J, with 7 bases between. The V gene's germline CDR1 is LGHDT and CDR2 YNNKEL (reference sequence). The CDR3 spells CASSHQAGYTF. The CDR3 nucleotides are TGTGCCAGCAGCCACCAGGCCGGCTACACCTTC.

This clonotype was counted ten times or more. V and J are TRBV11-2 and TRBJ2-4, with 11 bases aligning to TRBD2. J lost 9 bases, V lost 7 bases, and 2 bases had no gene match. The CDR3 has 12 residues. Germline loops: CDR1 SGHAT, CDR2 FQNNGV. The CDR3 sequence: CASNLAGGIQYF. For the CDR3, the DNA is TGTGCCAGCAACCTAGCGGGAGGCATTCAGTACTTC.

Concerning this clonotype: Just one base apart from a much larger clone, this may be a read error. The gene calls are TRBV12-3 or TRBV12-4 and TRBJ1-1; D gene uncertain. The CDR3 loop spans 12 amino acids. CDR3 coding DNA: TGTGCCAGCAGTTTTGGCCTTCTTGAAGCTTCCTTT. Its protein is CASSFGLLEASF.

This clonotype was seen at least ten times. This chain uses TRBV29-1 with TRBJ1-3; D not certain. V lost 6 bases to trimming and J lost 4 bases, with 10 bases between them. This CDR3 is built from 12 residues. Germline-derived CDR1 and CDR2 are SQVTM and ANQGSEA. For the CDR3, the DNA is TGCAGCGTCCGGTCCGGCGGAAACACCATATATTTT. This sequence encodes CSVRSGGNTIYF.

This clonotype has only a few counts. The J gene is TRBJ1-1, the V gene TRBV19; D gene uncertain. Between the trimmed V and J ends, which lost 2 bases and 1 base, there was a span of 11 bases. This CDR3 comprises 15 residues. Germline V gene lookup returns CDR1 LNHDA and CDR2 SQIVND (reference sequence). The CDR3: CASSITASSNTEAFF. The CDR3 coding sequence is TGTGCCAGTAGTATAACCGCTAGTTCGAACACTGAAGCTTTCTTT.

This clonotype occurred a few times. The chain recombines TRBV9 with TRBJ1-1, with 7 bases lining up with TRBD1. V was clipped by 3 bases and J by 0 bases; unmatched bases: 5. The CDR3 contains 15 residues. CDR1 is SGDLS and CDR2 is YYNGEE in the germline V gene. CDR3 sequence reads: CASSGTGSMNTEAFF. CDR3 sequence (DNA): TGTGCCAGCAGCGGGACAGGATCCATGAACACTGAAGCTTTCTTT.

This clonotype has more than one count but fewer than ten. The chain has TRBV30 and TRBJ1-5; a weak D match, TRBD1 (5 bases). Germline loops: CDR1 GTSNPN, CDR2 SVGIG (reference sequence). V was pared by 2 bases and J by 1 base, with 9 bases between. This CDR3 comprises 14 residues. The CDR3 DNA sequence: TGTGCCTGGAGTAAAAGGGACAGCAATCAGCCCCAGCATTTT. It translates to CAWSKRDSNQPQHF.